This T cell receptor (beta chain) stems from a study of naive and memory T cell subsets. The study, taken as a whole, reports: Far more TCRs reportedly came from tuberculin skin test site biopsies.

There are 16 residues in the CDR3. Trimming shortened V by 2 bases and J by 5 bases, and 18 bases separated the two germline ends. CDR1 and CDR2 (germline): SEHNR, FQNEAQ (reference sequence). Amplification of ligated cDNA took four PCR rounds with SP2 and nested alpha and beta constant primers. Alpha and beta constant region primers primed reverse transcription for blood and skin samples. TCRdb reanalysed the UMI-ligation and nested PCR reads using MiXCR and keeps one entry per CDR3 protein. This table holds fewer than 35,000 distinct CDR3 sequences, about 6.9% found once. Treatment given: skin biopsy from PPD injection site in Mantoux-positive individual. A UMI-containing oligonucleotide was joined by 3' ligation to the TCR cDNA template. Skin biopsies came from PPD injection sites in Mantoux-positive individuals. This clonotype was found many times. Antigen specificity is unknown.

The sequence came from an adult in good health. The starting material was skin, obtained from a tuberculin skin test site. The rearrangement links TRBV7-9 to TRBJ1-2; D call uncertain. The CDR3 nucleotides are TGTGCCAGCAGCTTAAGCCAGGCCGAGGGTTTGTATGGCTACACCTTC. Amino acid sequence: CASSLSQAEGLYGYTF.